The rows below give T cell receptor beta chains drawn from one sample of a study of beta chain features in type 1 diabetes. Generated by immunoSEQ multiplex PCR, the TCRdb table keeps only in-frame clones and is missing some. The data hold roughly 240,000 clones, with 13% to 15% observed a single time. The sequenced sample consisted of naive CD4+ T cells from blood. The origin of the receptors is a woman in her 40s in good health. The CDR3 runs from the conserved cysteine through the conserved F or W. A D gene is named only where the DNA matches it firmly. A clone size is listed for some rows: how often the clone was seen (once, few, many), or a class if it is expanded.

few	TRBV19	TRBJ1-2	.	TGTGCCAGTAGTTTAGGGGGGCGAAGAGGCTACACCTTC	CASSLGGRRGYTF
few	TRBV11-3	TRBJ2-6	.	TGTGCCAGCAGCCAGAGCGACGTAAACGTCCTGACTTTC	CASSQSDVNVLTF
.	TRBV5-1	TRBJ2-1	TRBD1	TGCGCCAGCAGCCCAGGACAGGGAGCCTACAATGAGCAGTTCTTC	CASSPGQGAYNEQFF
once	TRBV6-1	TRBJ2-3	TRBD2	TGTGCCAGCAGAGGGACTAGCGGGGTCACAGATACGCAGTATTTT	CASRGTSGVTDTQYF
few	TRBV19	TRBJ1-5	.	TGTGCCAGTAGTATGAGATATAGCAATCAGCCCCAGCATTTT	CASSMRYSNQPQHF
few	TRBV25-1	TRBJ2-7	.	TGTGCCAGCAGTGTGACAGGAACCTACGAGCAGTACTTC	CASSVTGTYEQYF
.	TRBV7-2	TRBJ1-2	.	TGTGCCAGCAGCTTAGAGACAGTCTACTATGGCTACACCTTC	CASSLETVYYGYTF
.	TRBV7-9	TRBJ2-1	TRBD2	TGTGCCAGCAGCTTTGGGAGCGGGGGTTTGGAAAATGAGCAGTTCTTC	CASSFGSGGLENEQFF
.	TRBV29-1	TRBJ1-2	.	TGCAGCGTAGCCGCAGGGGCTGGGTATGGCTACACCTTC	CSVAAGAGYGYTF
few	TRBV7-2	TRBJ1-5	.	TGTGCCAGCAGCCCGATGGAGGATCAGCCCCAGCATTTT	CASSPMEDQPQHF
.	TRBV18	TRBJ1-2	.	TGTGCCAGCTCACCACCCGGACAGAAACTAAACTATGGCTACACCTTC	CASSPPGQKLNYGYTF
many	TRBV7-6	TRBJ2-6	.	TGTGCCAGCAGCTTAGCGATCGGCGGGTCTGGGGCCAACGTCCTGACTTTC	CASSLAIGGSGANVLTF
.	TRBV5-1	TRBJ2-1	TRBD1	TGCGCCAGCAGCTTGGAACAGGGGGCCCCGACCTACAATGAGCAGTTCTTC	CASSLEQGAPTYNEQFF
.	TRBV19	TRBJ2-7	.	TGTGCCAGTAGTATGACCCTAACAGGGACCTACGAGCAGTACTTC	CASSMTLTGTYEQYF
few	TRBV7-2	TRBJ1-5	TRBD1	TGTGCCAGCAGCCCGGACAGGGGAGGCAATCAGCCCCAGCATTTT	CASSPDRGGNQPQHF
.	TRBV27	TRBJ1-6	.	TGTGCCAGCAGGTTCTTCCGAGCCTCCTATAATTCACCCCTCCACTTT	CASRFFRASYNSPLHF
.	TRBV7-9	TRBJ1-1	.	TGTGCCAGCAGCTTTTCGGAGGGCACTGAAGCTTTCTTT	CASSFSEGTEAFF
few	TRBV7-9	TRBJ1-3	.	TGTGCCAGCAGCCCAGGAAACACCATATATTTT	CASSPGNTIYF
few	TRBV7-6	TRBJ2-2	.	TGTGCCAGCAGCGAACTTTCCTTCACCGGGGAGCTGTTTTTT	CASSELSFTGELFF
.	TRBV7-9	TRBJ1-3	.	TGTGCCAGCACCCAAGCCGACAGAGGAAACACCATATATTTT	CASTQADRGNTIYF
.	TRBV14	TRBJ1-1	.	TGTGCCAGCAGCCAAGATTTCCCCAGGGGCTGGTACACTGAAGCTTTCTTT	CASSQDFPRGWYTEAFF
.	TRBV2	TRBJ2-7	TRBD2	TGTGCCAGCAGTGAACCGGTTGCGGCGGGGGGGCCAGATGACGAGCAGTACTTC	CASSEPVAAGGPDDEQYF
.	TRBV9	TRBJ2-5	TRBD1	TGTGCCAGCAGCCCCCGGACAGGGTCAGGAGAGACCCAGTACTTC	CASSPRTGSGETQYF
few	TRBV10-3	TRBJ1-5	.	TGTGCCATCGGACAGTCGCCCACTGAGCCCCAGCATTTT	CAIGQSPTEPQHF
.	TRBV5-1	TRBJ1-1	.	TGCGCCAGCAGCCAGGACATGGGGCCAGCTTTCTTT	CASSQDMGPAFF
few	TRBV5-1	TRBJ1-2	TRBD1	TGCGCCAGCAGCTTGGTGAGGACAGGTGGGAGCTACACCTTC	CASSLVRTGGSYTF
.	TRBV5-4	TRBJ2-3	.	TGTGCCAGCACGGTAAACGGGTTAGCTGGCACAGATACGCAGTATTTT	CASTVNGLAGTDTQYF
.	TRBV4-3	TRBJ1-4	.	TGCGCCAGCAGCCAAGATCAGGCCCCAACTAATGAAAAACTGTTTTTT	CASSQDQAPTNEKLFF
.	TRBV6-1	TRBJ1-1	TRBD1	TGTGCCAGCAGTGATAGACAGGGGACGAACACTGAAGCTTTCTTT	CASSDRQGTNTEAFF
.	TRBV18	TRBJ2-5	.	TGTGCCAGCTCACCCAGGGACGCGGGAACGGAGACCCAGTACTTC	CASSPRDAGTETQYF
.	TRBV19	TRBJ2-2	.	TGTGCCAGTAGTATAGGCCCGACTGAAACCGGGGAGCTGTTTTTT	CASSIGPTETGELFF
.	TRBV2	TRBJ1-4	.	TGTGCCAGCAGTGAAGGTGTGAGGGAAAAACTGTTTTTT	CASSEGVREKLFF
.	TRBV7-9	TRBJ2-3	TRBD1	TGTGCCAGCAGCTTTACAGGGGCCCCACCACCGTATTTT	CASSFTGAPPPYF
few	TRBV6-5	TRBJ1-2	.	TGTGCCAGCAGTTCACGACAGGTGCGGTATGGCTACACCTTC	CASSSRQVRYGYTF
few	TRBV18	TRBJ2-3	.	TGTGCCAGCTCACAGAGACAGGGCACAGATACGCAGTATTTT	CASSQRQGTDTQYF
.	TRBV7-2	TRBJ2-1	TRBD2	TGTGCCAGCAGCCGTATAGCGGGGAGCTCCTACAATGAGCAGTTCTTC	CASSRIAGSSYNEQFF
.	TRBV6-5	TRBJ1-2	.	TGTGCCAGCAGTCGTTATAACTATGGCTACACCTTC	CASSRYNYGYTF
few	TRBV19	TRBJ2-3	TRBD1	TGTGCCAGTAGTAAGGGACAGGGAACGGATACGCAGTATTTT	CASSKGQGTDTQYF
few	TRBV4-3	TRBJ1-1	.	TGCGCCAGCAGCCGCGCAGGCTTCACTGAAGCTTTCTTT	CASSRAGFTEAFF
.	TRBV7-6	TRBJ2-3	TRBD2	TGTGCCAGCAGCTTAGTAACGGGGACTAGATTTTACGATACGCAGTATTTT	CASSLVTGTRFYDTQYF
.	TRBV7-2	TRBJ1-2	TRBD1	TGTGCCAGCAGCTTAGCTAGAGGGGGCAGCTATGGCTACACCTTC	CASSLARGGSYGYTF
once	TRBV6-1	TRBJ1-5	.	TGTGCCAGCAGTGAAAGGGGGGGGTACAATCAGCCCCAGCATTTT	CASSERGGYNQPQHF
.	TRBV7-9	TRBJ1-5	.	TGTGCCAGCAGCTTAGTTGGGCCTAGCAATCAGCCCCAGCATTTT	CASSLVGPSNQPQHF
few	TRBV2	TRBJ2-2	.	TGTGCCAGCAGTTACCAGACTATGAACACCGGGGAGCTGTTTTTT	CASSYQTMNTGELFF
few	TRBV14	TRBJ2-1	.	TGTGCCAGCAGCCATGGCTTCTACAATGAGCAGTTCTTC	CASSHGFYNEQFF
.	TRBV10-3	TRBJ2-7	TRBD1	TGTGCCAGCCGGACAGGGGGCGTCGACGAGCAGTACTTC	CASRTGGVDEQYF
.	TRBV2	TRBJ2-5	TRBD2	TGTGCCACAACTGGTGGGACTAGAGAGACCCAGTACTTC	CATTGGTRETQYF
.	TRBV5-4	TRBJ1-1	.	TGTGCCAGCAGCCGGGGTTCGAACACTGAAGCTTTCTTT	CASSRGSNTEAFF
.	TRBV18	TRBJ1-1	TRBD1	TGTGCCAGCTCACAAGACAGGGGGACTGAAGCTTTCTTT	CASSQDRGTEAFF
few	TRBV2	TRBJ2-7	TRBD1	TGTGCCAGCAGTGAAAGGGGGCAGGGCCTCTACGAGCAGTACTTC	CASSERGQGLYEQYF
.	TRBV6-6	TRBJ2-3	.	TGTGCCAGCAGTCCCCTGGGGGGGGCCCCCACAGATACGCAGTATTTT	CASSPLGGAPTDTQYF
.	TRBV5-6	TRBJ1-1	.	TGTGCCAGCACCGTAAGGTGGGGGCCGCCTGAAGCTTTCTTT	CASTVRWGPPEAFF